This TCR beta chain is drawn from a study of T-cell reconstitution after alpha-beta-depleted transplantation in children. The V and J ends lost 2 bases and 4 bases respectively, with 12 bases between them. CDR1 and CDR2 (germline): SGHRS, YFSETQ. The CDR3 loop spans 14 amino acids. Unique molecular identifiers tagged the TCRbeta library. TCRdb recomputed calls from the PCR reads with MiXCR, one row per CDR3 protein. The sample shows some 550,000 distinct CDR3 sequences, 15% to 20% of them seen only once. The chain couples TRBV5-1 to TRBJ1-2, with D possibly matching TRBD1 (6 bases). Sequenced material: PBMCs from the stem cell graft donor, taken from the stem cell graft. The TCR was taken from a human donor who donated a stem cell graft to a child with acute lymphoblastic leukemia. As DNA, the CDR3 is TGCGCCAGCAGCTTCCGGGGGGCGGTCTATGGCTACACCTTC. It encodes CASSFRGAVYGYTF.